The 24 T cell receptor beta chains reported below all come from one sample, sequenced in a study of siplizumab effects on memory and regulatory T cells. Profiling relied on immunoSEQ multiplex PCR, and the TCRdb table lists in-frame clones only, not all of them. The data show over 80,000 clones, around 94% seen once. Sequencing was carried out using non-Treg CD4+ T cells sorted from blood. The receptors shown here come from a human donor in good health.

This clone has a single count. The rearrangement uses TRBV5-6 and TRBJ1-5, with TRBD1 matching over 9 bases. J gave up 5 bases and V 5 bases, and 8 bases lay outside the gene matches. The germline gives CDR1 SGHDT, CDR2 YYEEEE. CDR3 size: 15 residues. Here the CDR3 DNA reads TGTGCCAGCAGTTTTGGACAGGGGTCCGATCAGCCCCAGCATTTT. Amino acid sequence: CASSFGQGSDQPQHF.

The CDR3 reads CAWSVGAGGYGTDTQYF. The CDR3 DNA follows: TGTGCCTGGAGTGTAGGGGCAGGGGGTTATGGCACAGATACGCAGTATTTT. The chain has TRBV30 and TRBJ2-3; TRBD1 matches 7 bases. With 0 bases clipped from V and 1 base from J, the junction kept 10 bases outside the gene matches. The CDR3 covers 17 residues. Germline CDR1 reads GTSNPN; CDR2 reads SVGIG (reference sequence).

The chain uses TRBV10-3 and TRBJ2-1; TRBD2 agrees at 11 bases. The V and J ends lost 6 bases and 8 bases, in that order; junction bases with no gene match: 6. The CDR3 runs 14 residues. The germline V gene encodes CDR1 ENHRY and CDR2 SYGVKD. The CDR3 is CAIRDSGRGYEQFF. CDR3 DNA: TGTGCCATCAGGGATAGCGGGAGGGGGTATGAGCAGTTCTTC.

This clone appeared once. The V gene is TRBV19, the J gene TRBJ1-2; TRBD1 agrees at 7 bases. CDR3 size: 13 residues. Germline V gives CDR1 LNHDA, CDR2 SQIVND (reference sequence). V lost 6 bases to trimming and J lost 7 bases; unmatched junction nucleotides: 8. The chain's CDR3 is CASSVDRTFGYTF. Here the CDR3 DNA reads TGTGCCAGTAGCGTGGACAGGACCTTTGGCTACACCTTC.

This chain uses TRBV9 with TRBJ2-7, with D perhaps matching TRBD2 (6 bases). With 1 base removed from V and 6 bases from J, the gap between germline ends came to 17 bases. The germline CDR1 and CDR2 sequences are SGDLS and YYNGEE. This CDR3 contains 15 residues. The CDR3 DNA is TGTGCCAGCAGCGTATCCCCCTCCAGGGACTCCGAGCAGTACTTC. This gives the protein CASSVSPSRDSEQYF.

V is TRBV7-7 and J is TRBJ2-2, with 9 positions matching TRBD1. This CDR3 is built from 16 residues. Unmatched junction bases numbered 10, after V lost 5 bases and J lost 6 bases. CDR1 is SSHAT and CDR2 is FNYEAQ in the germline V gene (reference sequence). The CDR3: CASSERTGVGAGELFF. For the CDR3, the DNA is TGTGCCAGCAGCGAACGGACAGGGGTTGGGGCCGGGGAGCTGTTTTTT.

V gene TRBV5-4 combines with J gene TRBJ2-2, with a weak D call TRBD1 (5 bases). The V gene lost 0 bases and the J gene lost 0 bases, with 9 bases spanning the gap. CDR3 length equals 16 residues. Germline-derived CDR1 and CDR2 are SGHNT and YYREEE (reference sequence). The CDR3 spells CASSLAGKTNTGELFF. The CDR3 nucleotides read TGTGCCAGCAGCTTGGCAGGGAAGACGAACACCGGGGAGCTGTTTTTT.

This chain uses TRBV18 with TRBJ1-2; D ambiguous. The V gene lost 2 bases and the J gene lost 8 bases, with 6 bases spanning the gap. The CDR3 is made up of 11 amino acids. Germline CDR1 is KGHSH and CDR2 is LQKENI. The CDR3 sequence is CASSPGRGYTF. The CDR3 DNA reads TGTGCCAGCTCACCAGGTCGGGGCTACACCTTC.

The DNA for the CDR3 is TGTGCCACCAGCAGAGGCGGGACAGGGGCCACCTACGAGCAGTACTTC. Amino acid sequence: CATSRGGTGATYEQYF. J is TRBJ2-7 and V is TRBV15, with 10 bases aligning to TRBD1. Germline CDR1 reads LNHNV; CDR2 reads YYDKDF (reference sequence). The V and J ends lost 1 base and 2 bases, in that order; junction bases with no gene match: 5. This CDR3 is 16 amino acids long.

The chain has TRBV19 and TRBJ2-3; D is ambiguous. V was cut by 1 base and J by 6 bases, with 8 bases left in between. CDR3 size: 13 residues. Germline lookup yields CDR1 LNHDA and CDR2 SQIVND (reference sequence). CDR3 nucleotide sequence: TGTGCCAGTAGTATAGGTCAAGGGGATACGCAGTATTTT. It encodes CASSIGQGDTQYF. The entire variable domain, with the rest obtained from reference TRBV19 and TRBJ2-3, is as follows: DGGITQSPKYLFRKEGQNVTLSCEQNLNHDAMYWYRQDPGQGLRLIYYSQIVNDFQKGDIAEGYSVSREKKESFPLTVTSAQKNPTAFYLCASSIGQGDTQYFGPGTRLTVL.

The chain couples TRBV4-1 to TRBJ2-3; the D is unclear. There are 14 residues in the CDR3. Trimming left V 1 base short and J 5 bases short, with 10 bases between. CDR1 is MGHRA and CDR2 is YSYEKL in the germline V gene. DNA of the CDR3: TGCGCCAGCAGCCAAGGTCCCCAGCGAGATACGCAGTATTTT. As protein: CASSQGPQRDTQYF.

The V call is TRBV10-3, the J call TRBJ1-1; 7 bases match TRBD1. Germline V gene sequence: CDR1 ENHRY, CDR2 SYGVKD. The CDR3 covers 18 residues. After removal of 2 bases from V and 5 bases from J, the junction contained 17 bases not matched to a gene. In DNA, the CDR3 is TGTGCCATCAGTGAGGGTCTTCGAGGGGGCTCTCCCGGAACTGAAGCTTTCTTT. Translating it yields CAISEGLRGGSPGTEAFF.

A note on this clone: Additional DNA sequences in this sample encode the identical CDR3. This chain links TRBV11-3 with TRBJ2-1, with D tentatively TRBD2 (5 bases). The CDR3 has 12 residues. Germline assignment: CDR1 SGHNT and CDR2 YENEEA. V was clipped by 3 bases and J by 10 bases, with 10 bases between them. As DNA, the CDR3 is TGTGCCAGCAGCTTCAGCGGAACGGAGCAGTTCTTC. Translation: CASSFSGTEQFF.

The J gene is TRBJ1-5, the V gene TRBV4-1; TRBD1 might be the D (5 bases). CDR1 and CDR2 from the germline V gene are MGHRA and YSYEKL. The CDR3 extends over 12 amino acids. Trimming removed 1 base at V and 8 bases at J, with 6 bases between. The CDR3 region is CASSQGGEPQHF. CDR3 DNA sequence: TGCGCCAGCAGCCAAGGGGGGGAGCCCCAGCATTTT.

The chain uses TRBV28 and TRBJ2-5; D may be TRBD1 or TRBD2 (5 bases each). CDR3 length: 15 amino acids. Looked up from germline, CDR1 is MDHEN and CDR2 is SYDVKM. Trimming shortened V by 5 bases and J by 1 base, and 14 bases separated the two germline ends. The DNA for the CDR3 is TGTGCCAGCAGTAGGGGACCCTCAACCCAAGAGACCCAGTACTTC. Translating it yields CASSRGPSTQETQYF. Looking up the rest from reference TRBV28 and TRBJ2-5 gives the full variable domain: DVKVTQSSRYLVKRTGEKVFLECVQDMDHENMFWYRQDPGLGLRLIYFSYDVKMKEKGDIPEGYSVSREKKERFSLILESASTNQTSMYLCASSRGPSTQETQYFGPGTRLLVL.

This chain joins TRBV4-1 and TRBJ1-2, with D possibly TRBD1 on 5 matching bases. The germline V and J ends were trimmed by 5 bases and 6 bases, with 25 bases remaining between them. Germline CDR1 and CDR2: MGHRA and YSYEKL. The CDR3 loop spans 17 amino acids. The CDR3 region is CASSLLILLPTGDGYTF. CDR3 bases: TGCGCCAGCAGCTTATTAATACTCCTGCCGACGGGGGATGGCTACACCTTC.

V and J are TRBV28 and TRBJ2-7; possibly TRBD1 for D (6 bases). In germline, CDR1 is MDHEN, CDR2 SYDVKM. The CDR3 has 12 amino acids. Trimming took 6 bases from V and 7 from J, leaving 13 bases between them. In DNA form, the CDR3 reads TGTGCCAGCAGAATTTTAGGGGGAGAGCAGTACTTC. Its protein is CASRILGGEQYF.

This chain uses TRBV27 with TRBJ2-2; 10 positions match TRBD2. After removal of 7 bases from V and 7 bases from J, the junction contained 6 bases not matched to a gene. Germline values: CDR1 MNHEY, CDR2 SMNVEV (reference sequence). The CDR3 is made up of 14 amino acids. The CDR3 DNA follows: TGTGCCAGCACCACCGGACTAGCGGTCGGGGAGCTGTTTTTT. The encoded protein is CASTTGLAVGELFF.

This clone was recorded once. The chain is built from TRBV12-5 and TRBJ2-1; 7 nucleotides agree with TRBD1. The germline CDR1 and CDR2 sequences are LGHNT and FRNRAP. With 1 base clipped from V and 8 bases from J, the junction kept 2 bases outside the gene matches. The CDR3 runs 13 residues. The CDR3 DNA follows: TGTGCTAGTGGTTTGGGAGGGGGCTATGAGCAGTTCTTC. Translating it yields CASGLGGGYEQFF.

This chain joins TRBV9 and TRBJ2-1; D remains unclear. Between the trimmed V and J ends, which lost 4 bases and 7 bases, there was a span of 18 bases. CDR3 length equals 15 residues. Germline CDR1 reads SGDLS; CDR2 reads YYNGEE. The CDR3 region is CASSSQPRAANEQFF. The CDR3 coding sequence is TGTGCCAGCAGCTCCCAACCTAGGGCGGCGAATGAGCAGTTCTTC.

The chain uses TRBV6-5 and TRBJ2-1; TRBD2 agrees at 10 bases. Germline V gives CDR1 MNHEY, CDR2 SVGAGI. With 6 bases clipped from V and 9 bases from J, the junction kept 5 bases outside the gene matches. The CDR3 totals 13 residues. CDR3 region: CASRSSGSTEQFF. DNA for the CDR3: TGTGCCAGCAGATCTAGCGGGAGTACTGAGCAGTTCTTC.

The chain carries TRBV19 and TRBJ2-3, with a tentative D call TRBD2 (6 bases). The V end was cut by 3 bases, the J end by 5 bases, with 21 bases between. The CDR3 has 17 amino acids. CDR1 is LNHDA and CDR2 is SQIVND in the germline V gene (reference sequence). In nucleotides, the CDR3 is TGTGCCAGTAGTATCCCCCCGCGGGCGGGAAGAAAAGATACGCAGTATTTT. Encoded protein: CASSIPPRAGRKDTQYF.

The chain carries TRBV28 and TRBJ2-7; D gene unclear. This CDR3 has 13 amino acids. V lost 1 base and J lost 2, with 6 bases in between. The germline V gene has CDR1 MDHEN and CDR2 SYDVKM. CDR3 in DNA: TGTGCCAGCAGTTTATCGTCCCCCTACGAGCAGTACTTC. Protein product: CASSLSSPYEQYF. Using reference TRBV28 and TRBJ2-7 for the parts outside the CDR3, the full variable domain is DVKVTQSSRYLVKRTGEKVFLECVQDMDHENMFWYRQDPGLGLRLIYFSYDVKMKEKGDIPEGYSVSREKKERFSLILESASTNQTSMYLCASSLSSPYEQYFGPGTRLTVT.

V and J are TRBV27 and TRBJ2-1, with 14 nucleotides matching TRBD2. The CDR3 is 20 residues long. The junction had 13 bases not matched to a gene; V was cut back by 5 bases and J by 1 base. Germline CDR1 MNHEY, CDR2 SMNVEV (reference sequence). The CDR3 sequence is CASSLRKTSGRANSYNEQFF. The CDR3 DNA sequence: TGTGCCAGCAGTCTGCGAAAGACTAGCGGGAGGGCCAATTCCTACAATGAGCAGTTCTTC.